The clone carrying this T cell receptor beta chain has a handful of counts. The record originates from a study of response to subunit inactivated influenza vaccine. V was cut by 0 bases and J by 1 base, with 9 bases left in between. This CDR3 is built from 15 residues. CDR1 DFQATT and CDR2 SNEGSKA come from the germline V gene (reference sequence). One entry per CDR3 protein, called by TCRdb with MiXCR from the RT-PCR reads. In the table there are 450,000 to 550,000 distinct CDR3 sequences, about 25% of which are singletons. This chain connects TRBV20-1 to TRBJ2-2; D might be TRBD1 (5 bases). This clonotype was sampled from a man between 50 and 59 years old who received an inactivated influenza vaccine. Sequenced here: CD4+ T cells sorted from PBMCs, sampled 4 to 6 days after vaccination. CDR3 in DNA: TGCAGTGCTAGAGATGTGCAGGGGAACACCGGGGAGCTGTTTTTT. It is translated as CSARDVQGNTGELFF.